This T cell receptor (beta chain) was captured in a study of T cells in Graves' hyperthyroidism and ophthalmopathy. General study points: A 13 V-J signature model discriminated ophthalmopathy versus stable hyperthyroidism. Ophthalmopathy was model-predicted a median around seven months pre-onset. Among thyroid clonotypes expanded above 0.001, most also appeared in blood.

There are 15 residues in the CDR3. Unmatched junction bases numbered 7, after V lost 6 bases and J lost 3 bases. Among ophthalmopathy patients, the Clinical Activity Score reached at least 3, the NOSPECS grade reached at least 4, and duration remained under 3 months. The TCR beta CDR3 regions underwent amplification using RNA transcripts as the source. The HTBI primer set served for first-round RT-PCR of the TCR CDR3. TCRdb ran MiXCR on the multiplex PCR reads and lists one entry per CDR3 protein. The table has about 640,000 distinct CDR3 sequences, less than 25% seen once. This clonotype was seen repeatedly, ten times or more. No antigen is known for it.

This chain uses TRBV12-3 or TRBV12-4 with TRBJ2-7; TRBD1 agrees at 11 bases. The source of this sequence is a man aged 30 to 39 with Graves' ophthalmopathy. Sample: blood. The CDR3 is CASSRPGQGVYEQYF. The CDR3, as DNA: TGTGCCAGCAGCCGTCCGGGACAGGGGGTCTACGAGCAGTACTTC.